Listed below are T cell receptor beta chains from one sample, sequenced in a study of blood T cell repertoires in COVID-19. Data came from immunoSEQ multiplex PCR; TCRdb stores just in-frame clones and leaves some out. The sample shows more than 200,000 clones, around 90% of them seen only once. Sequencing was carried out using PBMCs or T cells enriched from blood (not recorded which). These receptors were taken from a woman younger than 30 who had recovered from COVID-19. CDR3s include the opening cysteine and the closing phenylalanine or tryptophan. D genes are given only for firm matches. Clone size appears in some rows only: once, few, many, or a class for an expanded clone.

CDR3: CASSIVGPQGNTIYF
DNA: TGTGCCAGTAGTATAGTAGGCCCACAGGGAAACACCATATATTTT
J: TRBJ1-3
size: .
V: TRBV19
D: .

CDR3: CASSVAGQNTGELFF
DNA: TGTGCCAGCAGCGTAGCGGGACAGAACACCGGGGAGCTGTTTTTT
J: TRBJ2-2
size: .
V: TRBV9
D: .

CDR3: CASSLGPGQGYEQYF
DNA: TGCGCCAGCAGCTTGGGGCCGGGACAGGGGTACGAGCAGTACTTC
J: TRBJ2-7
size: .
V: TRBV5-1
D: TRBD1

CDR3: CASSSPGQMRSPLHF
DNA: TGTGCCAGCAGCTCGCCAGGACAGATGCGTTCACCCCTCCACTTT
J: TRBJ1-6
size: .
V: TRBV7-2
D: .

CDR3: CASSAGLGQEGGNEQFF
DNA: TGTGCCAGCAGCGCCGGGTTGGGACAGGAAGGTGGAAATGAGCAGTTCTTC
J: TRBJ2-1
size: .
V: TRBV11-2
D: TRBD1

CDR3: CASRFKAAGLNTEAFF
DNA: TGTGCCAGCAGGTTCAAGGCTGCGGGGCTAAACACTGAAGCTTTCTTT
J: TRBJ1-1
size: .
V: TRBV7-9
D: .

CDR3: CASSLDVDSTKSYGYTF
DNA: TGCGCCAGCAGCTTGGACGTGGACAGCACAAAATCCTATGGCTACACCTTC
J: TRBJ1-2
size: once
V: TRBV5-1
D: .

CDR3: CASTGGSGSRETQYF
DNA: TGTGCCAGCACCGGGGGTAGCGGGAGTAGGGAGACCCAGTACTTC
J: TRBJ2-5
size: .
V: TRBV28
D: TRBD2

CDR3: CASSSTGAGQPQHF
DNA: TGTGCCAGCAGCTCCACAGGTGCTGGGCAGCCCCAGCATTTT
J: TRBJ1-5
size: .
V: TRBV28
D: .

CDR3: CASSPWRSGGNQPQHF
DNA: TGTGCCAGTAGTCCATGGCGGTCAGGGGGCAATCAGCCCCAGCATTTT
J: TRBJ1-5
size: .
V: TRBV19
D: .

CDR3: CASSLPYTGELFF
DNA: TGTGCCAGCAGTTTACCTTACACCGGGGAGCTGTTTTTT
J: TRBJ2-2
size: .
V: TRBV28
D: .

CDR3: CASSRGTSGTDTQYF
DNA: TGTGCCAGCAGCCGTGGGACTAGCGGCACAGATACGCAGTATTTT
J: TRBJ2-3
size: .
V: TRBV5-8
D: TRBD2

CDR3: CASSLVGGLNQPQHF
DNA: TGTGCCAGCAGCTTGGTGGGGGGGCTCAATCAGCCCCAGCATTTT
J: TRBJ1-5
size: .
V: TRBV5-5
D: .

CDR3: CASSPGQASLQYF
DNA: TGTGCCAGCAGCCCCGGACAGGCGAGTCTTCAGTACTTC
J: TRBJ2-7
size: .
V: TRBV5-8
D: TRBD1

CDR3: CSASRTGNYGYTF
DNA: TGCAGTGCTAGTCGGACAGGAAACTATGGCTACACCTTC
J: TRBJ1-2
size: .
V: TRBV20-1
D: TRBD1

CDR3: CARSLARGRYYGYTF
DNA: TGTGCCAGAAGCTTGGCCAGGGGGCGATACTATGGCTACACCTTC
J: TRBJ1-2
size: once
V: TRBV5-3
D: TRBD1

CDR3: CATSRRGPSSYEQYF
DNA: TGTGCCACCAGCAGGCGGGGGCCAAGCTCCTACGAGCAGTACTTC
J: TRBJ2-7
size: .
V: TRBV15
D: .

CDR3: CASSYSGSIPEQFF
DNA: TGTGCCAGCAGCTATAGCGGGAGTATACCTGAGCAGTTCTTC
J: TRBJ2-1
size: .
V: TRBV6-5
D: TRBD2

CDR3: CASNELRGNTEAFF
DNA: TGTGCCAGCAACGAACTAAGGGGAAACACTGAAGCTTTCTTT
J: TRBJ1-1
size: .
V: TRBV28
D: .

CDR3: CASSVEGTGDTEAFF
DNA: TGTGCCAGCAGCGTAGAGGGGACAGGTGACACTGAAGCTTTCTTT
J: TRBJ1-1
size: .
V: TRBV9
D: TRBD1

CDR3: CASRTGSGGYTF
DNA: TGTGCCAGTAGGACAGGGTCGGGTGGCTACACCTTC
J: TRBJ1-2
size: .
V: TRBV19
D: TRBD1

CDR3: CASSQRGGGNTIYF
DNA: TGTGCCAGCAGCCAGAGGGGGGGAGGAAACACCATATATTTT
J: TRBJ1-3
size: .
V: TRBV3-1/TRBV3-2
D: .

CDR3: CASSDGRNQPQHF
DNA: TGCGCCAGCAGTGATGGCAGAAATCAGCCCCAGCATTTT
J: TRBJ1-5
size: .
V: TRBV10-1
D: .

CDR3: CASSLQGAFSNEQFF
DNA: TGTGCCAGCAGCCTTCAGGGGGCTTTTAGTAATGAGCAGTTCTTC
J: TRBJ2-1
size: .
V: TRBV11-3
D: TRBD1

CDR3: CASSPRLAGGPSTDEQFF
DNA: TGTGCCAGCAGTCCCAGACTAGCGGGAGGGCCGTCGACGGATGAGCAGTTCTTC
J: TRBJ2-1
size: .
V: TRBV27
D: TRBD2

CDR3: CASSRIALTNTEAFF
DNA: TGTGCCAGCAGCCGAATCGCACTTACGAACACTGAAGCTTTCTTT
J: TRBJ1-1
size: .
V: TRBV6-5
D: .

CDR3: CAISEDSNYGYTF
DNA: TGTGCCATCAGTGAGGACAGTAACTATGGCTACACCTTC
J: TRBJ1-2
size: .
V: TRBV10-3
D: .

CDR3: CASSAPGQGVTQYF
DNA: TGTGCCAGCAGCGCCCCGGGACAGGGGGTGACCCAGTACTTC
J: TRBJ2-5
size: .
V: TRBV9
D: TRBD1

CDR3: CASSQGQGLGYTF
DNA: TGTGCCAGCAGCCAAGGCCAGGGTTTAGGCTACACCTTC
J: TRBJ1-2
size: .
V: TRBV3-1/TRBV3-2
D: .

CDR3: CASSFGQGLAETGELFF
DNA: TGCGCCAGCAGCTTTGGCCAGGGACTAGCGGAAACCGGGGAGCTGTTTTTT
J: TRBJ2-2
size: .
V: TRBV5-1
D: TRBD2

CDR3: CASSQSGGFAQPQHF
DNA: TGTGCCAGCAGCCAATCGGGGGGGTTTGCTCAGCCCCAGCATTTT
J: TRBJ1-5
size: .
V: TRBV16
D: .

CDR3: CATSRVQGAAYEQYF
DNA: TGTGCCACCAGCAGAGTCCAGGGGGCGGCTTACGAGCAGTACTTC
J: TRBJ2-7
size: .
V: TRBV15
D: TRBD1

CDR3: CASSQLGLQFF
DNA: TGCGCCAGCAGCCAACTGGGACTACAGTTCTTC
J: TRBJ2-1
size: .
V: TRBV4-3
D: TRBD2

CDR3: CASSLWWTGGRNTEAFF
DNA: TGTGCCAGCAGTTTATGGTGGACAGGGGGCAGGAACACTGAAGCTTTCTTT
J: TRBJ1-1
size: .
V: TRBV28
D: TRBD1

CDR3: CASSRDSRTTEAFF
DNA: TGTGCCAGCAGTCGGGACTCCAGGACTACTGAAGCTTTCTTT
J: TRBJ1-1
size: .
V: TRBV7-3
D: .

CDR3: CASSYGAHTYEQYF
DNA: TGTGCCAGCAGTTACGGGGCACACACCTACGAGCAGTACTTC
J: TRBJ2-7
size: once
V: TRBV6-5
D: .

CDR3: CASSAPARDRANNEQFF
DNA: TGTGCCAGCAGCGCCCCCGCCCGGGACAGGGCCAACAATGAGCAGTTCTTC
J: TRBJ2-1
size: .
V: TRBV9
D: TRBD1

CDR3: CATSRGPTGELFF
DNA: TGTGCCACCAGCAGAGGGCCCACCGGGGAGCTGTTTTTT
J: TRBJ2-2
size: .
V: TRBV15
D: .

CDR3: CASSLMGRDTYEQYF
DNA: TGTGCCAGCAGCTTGATGGGACGGGACACCTACGAGCAGTACTTC
J: TRBJ2-7
size: once
V: TRBV5-6
D: .

CDR3: CASSLISGRANEQFF
DNA: TGTGCCAGCAGTTTAATTAGCGGGAGGGCGAATGAGCAGTTCTTC
J: TRBJ2-1
size: .
V: TRBV2
D: TRBD2

CDR3: CASSSKRQADTGELFF
DNA: TGTGCCAGCAGCTCCAAACGACAGGCCGACACCGGGGAGCTGTTTTTT
J: TRBJ2-2
size: .
V: TRBV5-4
D: .

CDR3: CASSPGGKLFF
DNA: TGTGCCAGCAGCCCAGGTGGAAAACTGTTTTTT
J: TRBJ1-4
size: .
V: TRBV6-6
D: .

CDR3: CASSSSDEQYF
DNA: TGTGCCAGCAGCTCAAGCGACGAGCAGTACTTC
J: TRBJ2-7
size: few
V: TRBV11-1
D: .

CDR3: CASSQGASGRDNTGELFF
DNA: TGCGCCAGCAGCCAAGGGGCTAGCGGGAGGGACAACACCGGGGAGCTGTTTTTT
J: TRBJ2-2
size: .
V: TRBV4-1
D: TRBD2

CDR3: CASRGQGKETQYF
DNA: TGCGCCAGCAGGGGACAGGGAAAAGAGACCCAGTACTTC
J: TRBJ2-5
size: .
V: TRBV5-1
D: TRBD1

CDR3: CASSEDTTTNEKLFF
DNA: TGTGCCAGCAGTGAGGACACCACAACTAATGAAAAACTGTTTTTT
J: TRBJ1-4
size: .
V: TRBV2
D: .

CDR3: CASSVVGVGEQFF
DNA: TGTGCCAGCAGCGTAGTGGGAGTTGGTGAGCAGTTCTTC
J: TRBJ2-1
size: .
V: TRBV9
D: .

CDR3: CARGSTGSGSGNTIYF
DNA: TGTGCCAGGGGATCGACAGGGTCGGGGTCCGGAAACACCATATATTTT
J: TRBJ1-3
size: .
V: TRBV2
D: TRBD1

CDR3: CASSTRDRGEAFF
DNA: TGCGCCAGCAGCACCCGGGACAGGGGGGAAGCTTTCTTT
J: TRBJ1-1
size: .
V: TRBV4-1
D: TRBD1

CDR3: CAIRRDREGNYGYTF
DNA: TGTGCCATCAGACGGGACAGGGAGGGTAACTATGGCTACACCTTC
J: TRBJ1-2
size: .
V: TRBV10-3
D: TRBD1

CDR3: CASSRTGVYNEQFF
DNA: TGTGCCAGTAGTCGGACAGGGGTCTACAATGAGCAGTTCTTC
J: TRBJ2-1
size: once
V: TRBV19
D: TRBD1

CDR3: CASSGGQNPNTGELFF
DNA: TGTGCCAGCAGCGGAGGACAGAATCCTAACACCGGGGAGCTGTTTTTT
J: TRBJ2-2
size: .
V: TRBV9
D: .